A selection of T cell receptor beta chains follows, all from one sample in a study of cytotoxic CD8 clonotypes in ibrutinib-treated CLL. Method: immunoSEQ multiplex PCR; TCRdb's copy keeps in-frame clones and lacks some. The repertoire includes around 150,000 clones, over 65% of them detected once, and about 2.1% sits in the top ten. Sample: PBMCs, taken after 12 months of ibrutinib treatment. These receptors came from a human donor with chronic lymphocytic leukemia. Both conserved end residues are part of each CDR3. The D gene is left open where the match is weak. Some rows mark clone size as missing; the rest say once, few, many or name a class of expanded clone.

cdr3_aa | cdr3_nt | v_call | clone_size | d_call | cdr3_length | j_call
CASSVTGFSSGNTIYF | TGTGCCAGCAGCGTAACGGGTTTTTCCTCTGGAAACACCATATATTTT | TRBV9 | - | - | 16 | TRBJ1-3
CASSPSSGGSSEQFF | TGTGCCAGCTCACCAAGCTCCGGAGGGAGCAGTGAGCAGTTCTTC | TRBV18 | - | - | 15 | TRBJ2-1
CASSPPSYNEQFF | TGTGCCAGCTCACCACCTTCCTACAATGAGCAGTTCTTC | TRBV18 | - | - | 13 | TRBJ2-1
CASIGLAGSTGELFF | TGTGCCAGCATTGGGTTAGCGGGATCCACCGGGGAGCTGTTTTTT | TRBV2 | - | TRBD2 | 15 | TRBJ2-2
CASRQGGAGSNEKLFF | TGTGCCAGCAGGCAGGGGGGGGCAGGATCTAATGAAAAACTGTTTTTT | TRBV7-2 | - | TRBD1 | 16 | TRBJ1-4
CASSVGNQPQHF | TGTGCCAGCAGTGTGGGAAATCAGCCCCAGCATTTT | TRBV7-2 | few | - | 12 | TRBJ1-5
CASSLRREKETQYF | TGTGCCAGCAGTTTAAGGAGGGAGAAAGAGACCCAGTACTTC | TRBV2 | - | - | 14 | TRBJ2-5
CASSQEQGAATGELFF | TGTGCCAGCAGTCAAGAACAGGGGGCGGCCACCGGGGAGCTGTTTTTT | TRBV5-4 | - | TRBD1 | 16 | TRBJ2-2
CASSAGQETQYF | TGTGCCAGCTCAGCAGGCCAAGAGACCCAGTACTTC | TRBV18 | - | - | 12 | TRBJ2-5
CASSVGRQGNEKLFF | TGTGCCAGCAGCGTCGGCCGACAGGGAAATGAAAAACTGTTTTTT | TRBV9 | - | TRBD1 | 15 | TRBJ1-4